This T cell receptor (beta chain) was retrieved from a study of T cell responses to AZD1222 COVID-19 vaccine. Findings and limits, study-wide: Nearly half of unique spike-specific TCRs reportedly avoided B.1.351 and B.1.1.7 mutated regions. The sample set comprised mostly white British donors with more females, and clonal diversity was possibly underestimated. It was only a handful of AZD1222 recipients who were seropositive at baseline.

The V gene's germline CDR1 is SGDLS and CDR2 YYNGEE. The CDR3 has 15 amino acids. V was shortened by 5 bases and J by 1 base, with 15 bases between the two germline ends. In the case of this clone: What it recognizes is unknown.

Clones were sequenced by immunoSEQ multiplex PCR, and TCRdb holds only the in-frame ones, with some missing. The sample has around 110,000 clones, around 91% seen once; the top ten hold 20% to 25%. The specimen was peripheral blood, collected on day 0 of AZD1222 vaccination. The gene calls are TRBV9 and TRBJ1-1; D is possibly TRBD1 (5 bases). This TCR was sampled from an adult in good health. For the CDR3, the DNA is TGTGCCAGCAGTAGAGGAGGGACGGAGAACACTGAAGCTTTCTTT. Encoded protein: CASSRGGTENTEAFF.